This is a list of T cell receptor beta chains from one sample in a study of blood T cell repertoires in COVID-19. Sequenced by immunoSEQ multiplex PCR; TCRdb stores in-frame clones only, minus some. The sample consists of 120,000 to 150,000 clones, roughly 89% of them appearing once. The sequenced material came from peripheral blood. The receptors derive from a woman between 50 and 59 years old with acute or convalescent COVID-19. Both conserved end residues are trimmed from each CDR3. The D gene is left open where the match is weak.

V,J,D,length,CDR3
TRBV10-3,TRBJ2-3,TRBD2,14,AISYSTSGGPDTQY
TRBV25-1,TRBJ1-6,.,13,ASSESTGGISPLH
TRBV9,TRBJ2-5,TRBD2,15,ASSPWVAGGPGETQY
TRBV18,TRBJ1-6,TRBD1,16,ASSPISTQGASNSPLH
TRBV6-1,TRBJ1-1,TRBD1,14,ASSDGQGGLNTEAF
TRBV3-1/TRBV3-2,TRBJ2-1,TRBD2,12,ASSQDREVNEQF
TRBV2,TRBJ2-7,.,13,ASSEAAPDSYEQY
TRBV18,TRBJ2-7,TRBD1,11,ASSPSGGNEQY
TRBV5-1,TRBJ1-3,.,13,ASSLAQASGNTIY
TRBV5-1,TRBJ1-2,.,14,ASSPTLNQVSYGYT
TRBV3-1/TRBV3-2,TRBJ2-2,TRBD1,11,ATEQGAAGELF
TRBV5-4,TRBJ2-5,TRBD1,17,ASSFPPGQGAKFQETQY
TRBV9,TRBJ2-2,.,12,ASSVVGWTGELF
TRBV6-5,TRBJ2-1,.,13,ASSPGGLGYNEQF
TRBV3-1/TRBV3-2,TRBJ2-4,TRBD2,16,ASSQHGTSGGAKNIQY
TRBV7-3,TRBJ2-1,.,14,ASSFIGGAGHNEQF
TRBV3-1/TRBV3-2,TRBJ2-1,.,9,ASSLLGEQF
TRBV21-1,TRBJ1-1,.,10,ASSTFTGETF
TRBV6-5,TRBJ1-1,.,12,ASTKGRGNTEAF
TRBV29-1,TRBJ1-2,.,11,SFSLAGMRGYT
TRBV6-5,TRBJ1-4,.,12,ASSRSQGNEKLF
TRBV7-2,TRBJ2-7,TRBD2,13,ASSMTSGASYEQY
TRBV21-1,TRBJ2-3,.,14,ASSLQGGSSTDTQY
TRBV11-2,TRBJ1-3,.,11,ASSLGLGNTIY
TRBV4-1,TRBJ1-1,.,12,ASSPILRTREAF
TRBV3-1/TRBV3-2,TRBJ2-5,.,14,ASSQGWGQIQETQY
TRBV3-1/TRBV3-2,TRBJ2-1,TRBD2,14,ASSQRTGGSYNEQF
TRBV28,TRBJ2-7,TRBD1,13,ASSVYRGSTYEQY
TRBV4-1,TRBJ1-1,TRBD1,16,ASSQPYRNRGRGTEAF
TRBV29-1,TRBJ1-4,TRBD1,11,SVDGDSNEKLF
TRBV7-3,TRBJ1-1,.,13,ASSLGLTENTEAF
TRBV5-6,TRBJ1-1,TRBD1,15,ASSLLSGTGLLTEAF
TRBV6-1,TRBJ1-1,.,11,ASSEDLIAEAF
TRBV11-2,TRBJ2-3,TRBD1,13,ASSLDRGDTDTQY
TRBV2,TRBJ1-6,.,12,ASSVSGGDSPLH
TRBV7-6,TRBJ1-5,.,10,ASSLAQGPQH
TRBV9,TRBJ1-2,.,12,ASSVGRTNYGYT
TRBV1,TRBJ1-1,.,11,TSSQDSYSEAF
TRBV19,TRBJ2-1,.,14,ASSIVAGESYNEQF
TRBV6-4,TRBJ2-7,.,11,ASSAQGSYEQY
TRBV12-3/TRBV12-4,TRBJ2-2,.,9,ASRASGELF
TRBV11-3,TRBJ2-2,TRBD2,18,ASSLDRWSERGSNTGELF
TRBV3-1/TRBV3-2,TRBJ2-3,TRBD2,13,ASSRPSAGADTQY
TRBV5-6,TRBJ2-7,.,13,ASSSLGAPFYEQY
TRBV30,TRBJ2-5,.,10,AWSVGEETQY
TRBV12-3/TRBV12-4,TRBJ2-3,.,10,ASSLSGDTQY
TRBV30,TRBJ1-2,TRBD1,13,AWDPLDRVFNGYT
TRBV9,TRBJ2-1,TRBD2,14,ASSATSGPSRDEQF
TRBV7-9,TRBJ1-1,.,12,ASSRFNGNTEAF
TRBV2,TRBJ2-1,TRBD2,15,ATRTSGGFSSYNEQF
TRBV9,TRBJ2-1,.,12,ASSVSGGHNEQF
TRBV20-1,TRBJ1-2,.,8,SAMGDGYT
TRBV7-9,TRBJ2-2,TRBD2,12,ASSAGEETGELF
TRBV24-1,TRBJ2-3,.,12,ATSDPPGKDTQY
TRBV3-1/TRBV3-2,TRBJ2-1,.,14,ASSQVGTSRGNEQF
TRBV4-2,TRBJ2-1,.,15,ASSLVGEGGDYNEQF
TRBV5-1,TRBJ1-2,.,9,ASSLGEGYT
TRBV6-6,TRBJ2-1,.,11,ASSFQTSAEQF
TRBV19,TRBJ1-3,.,12,ASSHGRAGNTIY
TRBV29-1,TRBJ2-1,.,9,SVAQYNEQF